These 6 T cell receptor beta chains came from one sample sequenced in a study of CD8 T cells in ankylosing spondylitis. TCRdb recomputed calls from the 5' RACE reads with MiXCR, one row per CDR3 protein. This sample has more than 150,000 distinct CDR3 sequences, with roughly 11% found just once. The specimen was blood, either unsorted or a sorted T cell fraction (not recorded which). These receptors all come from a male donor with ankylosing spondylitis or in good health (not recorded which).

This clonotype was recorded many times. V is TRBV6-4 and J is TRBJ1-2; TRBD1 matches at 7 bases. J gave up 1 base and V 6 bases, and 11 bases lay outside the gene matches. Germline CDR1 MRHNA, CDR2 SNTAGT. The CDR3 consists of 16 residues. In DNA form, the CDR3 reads TGTGCCAGCAGAATGACAGGGTTCGGGGATAACTATGGCTACACCTTC. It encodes CASRMTGFGDNYGYTF.

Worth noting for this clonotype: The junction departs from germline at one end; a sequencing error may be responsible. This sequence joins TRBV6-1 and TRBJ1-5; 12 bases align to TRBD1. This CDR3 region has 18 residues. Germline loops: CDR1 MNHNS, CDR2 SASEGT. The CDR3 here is CASREGTGGFYSNQPQHF. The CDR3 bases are TGTGCCAGCAGGGAAGGGACAGGGGGCTTTTATAGCAATCAGCCCCAGCATTTT.

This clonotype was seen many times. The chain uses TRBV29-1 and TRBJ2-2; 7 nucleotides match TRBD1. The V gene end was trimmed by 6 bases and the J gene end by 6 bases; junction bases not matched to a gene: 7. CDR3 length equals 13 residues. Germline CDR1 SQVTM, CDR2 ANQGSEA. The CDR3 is CSVVPGQPGELFF. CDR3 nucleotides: TGCAGCGTCGTACCGGGACAGCCCGGGGAGCTGTTTTTT.

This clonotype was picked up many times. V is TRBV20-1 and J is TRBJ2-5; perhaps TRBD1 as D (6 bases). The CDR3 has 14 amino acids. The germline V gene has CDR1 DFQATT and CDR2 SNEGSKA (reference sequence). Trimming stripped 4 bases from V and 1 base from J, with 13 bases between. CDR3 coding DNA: TGCAGTGCTAAGGACAGAGACTTCCAAGAGACCCAGTACTTC. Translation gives CSAKDRDFQETQYF.

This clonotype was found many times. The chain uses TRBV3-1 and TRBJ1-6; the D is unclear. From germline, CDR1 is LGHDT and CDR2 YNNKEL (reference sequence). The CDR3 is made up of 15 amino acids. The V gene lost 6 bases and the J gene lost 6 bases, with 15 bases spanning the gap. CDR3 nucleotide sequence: TGTGCCAGCAGGCAGGCGGGAGGGAGTAATTCACCCCTCCACTTT. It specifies CASRQAGGSNSPLHF.

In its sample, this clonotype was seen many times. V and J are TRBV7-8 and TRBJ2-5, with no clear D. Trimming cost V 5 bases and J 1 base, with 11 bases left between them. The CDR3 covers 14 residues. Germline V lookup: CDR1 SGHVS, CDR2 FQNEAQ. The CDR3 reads CASSPVSAQETQYF. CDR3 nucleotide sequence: TGTGCCAGCAGCCCCGTATCCGCCCAAGAGACCCAGTACTTC.